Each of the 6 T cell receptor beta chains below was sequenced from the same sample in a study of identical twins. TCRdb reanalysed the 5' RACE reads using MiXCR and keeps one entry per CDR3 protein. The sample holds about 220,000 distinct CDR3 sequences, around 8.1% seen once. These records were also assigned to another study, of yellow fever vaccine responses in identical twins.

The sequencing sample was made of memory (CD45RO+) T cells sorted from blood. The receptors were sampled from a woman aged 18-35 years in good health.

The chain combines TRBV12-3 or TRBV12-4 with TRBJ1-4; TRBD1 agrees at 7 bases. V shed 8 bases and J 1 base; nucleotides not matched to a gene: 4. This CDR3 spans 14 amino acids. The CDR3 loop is CASGTGETNEKLFF. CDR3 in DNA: TGTGCCAGCGGAACAGGGGAAACTAATGAAAAACTGTTTTTT.

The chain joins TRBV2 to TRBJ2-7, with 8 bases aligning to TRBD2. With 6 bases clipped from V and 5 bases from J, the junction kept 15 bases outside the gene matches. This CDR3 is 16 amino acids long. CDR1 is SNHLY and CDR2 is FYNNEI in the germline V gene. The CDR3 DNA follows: TGTGCCAGCAGCGGAGGAACAGCGGGAGCTATGGACGAGCAGTACTTC. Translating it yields CASSGGTAGAMDEQYF.

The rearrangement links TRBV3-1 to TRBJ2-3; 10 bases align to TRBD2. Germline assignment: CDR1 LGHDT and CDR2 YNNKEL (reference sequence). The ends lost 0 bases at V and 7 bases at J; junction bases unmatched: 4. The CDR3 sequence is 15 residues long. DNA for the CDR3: TGTGCCAGCAGCCAAGATACTAGCGGGGTCAATACGCAGTATTTT. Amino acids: CASSQDTSGVNTQYF.

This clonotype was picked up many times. Here the CDR3 reads CASKFRDSNYGYTF. In DNA, the CDR3 is TGTGCCAGCAAATTCCGGGACAGTAACTATGGCTACACCTTC. The chain has TRBV27 and TRBJ1-2; TRBD1 aligns across 7 bases. The CDR3 has 14 residues. In germline, CDR1 is MNHEY, CDR2 SMNVEV (reference sequence). V shed 7 bases and J 1 base; nucleotides not matched to a gene: 6.

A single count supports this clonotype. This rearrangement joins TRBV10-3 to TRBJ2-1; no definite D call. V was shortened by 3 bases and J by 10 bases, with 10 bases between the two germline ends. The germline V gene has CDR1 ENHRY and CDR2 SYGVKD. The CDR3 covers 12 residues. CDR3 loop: CAISEDQGEQFF. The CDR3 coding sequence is TGTGCCATCAGTGAAGACCAAGGCGAGCAGTTCTTC.

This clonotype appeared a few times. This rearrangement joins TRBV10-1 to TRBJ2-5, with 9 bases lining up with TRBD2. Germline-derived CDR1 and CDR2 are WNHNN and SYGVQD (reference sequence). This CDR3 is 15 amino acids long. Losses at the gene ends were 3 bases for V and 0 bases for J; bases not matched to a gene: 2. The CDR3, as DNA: TGCGCCAGCAGTGACGGCGGGAGGGACCAAGAGACCCAGTACTTC. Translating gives CASSDGGRDQETQYF.